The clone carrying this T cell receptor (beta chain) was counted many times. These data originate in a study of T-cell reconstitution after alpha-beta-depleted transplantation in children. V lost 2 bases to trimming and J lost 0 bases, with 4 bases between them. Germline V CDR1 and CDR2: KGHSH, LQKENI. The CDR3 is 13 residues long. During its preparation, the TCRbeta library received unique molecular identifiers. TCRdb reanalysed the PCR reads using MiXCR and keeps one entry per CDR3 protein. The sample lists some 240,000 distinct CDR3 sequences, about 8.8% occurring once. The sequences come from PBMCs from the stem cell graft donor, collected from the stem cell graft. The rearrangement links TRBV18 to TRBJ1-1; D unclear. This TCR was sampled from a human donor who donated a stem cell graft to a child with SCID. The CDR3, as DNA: TGTGCCAGCTCACCAGGGATGAACACTGAAGCTTTCTTT. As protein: CASSPGMNTEAFF.